These T cell receptor beta chains were read from a single sample in a study of T cell changes during pregnancy in multiple sclerosis. Method: immunoSEQ multiplex PCR; TCRdb's copy keeps in-frame clones and lacks some. The sample lists about 83,000 clones; around 90% were seen once. The source was PBMCs, collected in the first trimester of pregnancy. The receptors originated from a female donor in good health, serving as a control in a pregnancy study. Some clones in this sample may be carry-over from other donors' samples. Both conserved end residues are part of each CDR3. The D gene is left open where the match is weak. Clone sizes are given selectively: once, few, many, or a class where the clone is expanded.

-	TRBV7-9	TRBJ2-3	TRBD2	TGTGCCAGCAGCCCTTGGACTAGCGGGAGGCGGACAGATACGCAGTATTTT	CASSPWTSGRRTDTQYF
-	TRBV19	TRBJ2-3	-	TGTGCCAGTAGTGATAACGGGGACACAGATACGCAGTATTTT	CASSDNGDTDTQYF
-	TRBV6-5	TRBJ1-2	-	TGTGCCAGCAGTTACTCGGGCGGGGTAGGCTACACCTTC	CASSYSGGVGYTF
-	TRBV2	TRBJ2-5	-	TGTGCCAGCAGAGGGGGAGCCGCCCAAGAGACCCAGTACTTC	CASRGGAAQETQYF
-	TRBV7-3	TRBJ2-7	TRBD2	TGTGCCAGCAGCCCCGGGGGGATCCACGAGCAGTACTTC	CASSPGGIHEQYF
-	TRBV6-4	TRBJ2-3	-	TGTGCCAGCAGTGAGGGCGGGAGCACAGATACGCAGTATTTT	CASSEGGSTDTQYF
once	TRBV28	TRBJ2-1	-	TGTGCCAGCAGTTTCCCTCTTGGGGGGATGGATGATAATGAGCAGTTCTTC	CASSFPLGGMDDNEQFF
-	TRBV9	TRBJ2-1	TRBD2	TGTGCCAGCAGCCTGCTAGTCGGGACTAGCGGCAATGAGCAGTTCTTC	CASSLLVGTSGNEQFF
once	TRBV4-3	TRBJ2-3	TRBD1	TGCGCCAGCAGCCAAGATCCGACAGGGGGCGCCGATACGCAGTATTTT	CASSQDPTGGADTQYF
-	TRBV7-9	TRBJ1-1	TRBD1	TGTGCCAGCAGCGTCAGGGGGCTGAACACTGAAGCTTTCTTT	CASSVRGLNTEAFF
many	TRBV29-1	TRBJ1-2	-	TGCAGCGTTCTGTGGACAGACGGCTACACCTTC	CSVLWTDGYTF
-	TRBV7-6	TRBJ2-3	TRBD2	TGTGCCAGCAGCGAAGTCCTAGCGGGAGTTCGGGATACGCAGTATTTT	CASSEVLAGVRDTQYF
-	TRBV5-1	TRBJ1-1	-	TGCGCCAGCAGCTTGGGGGGCCAGAACACTGAAGCTTTCTTT	CASSLGGQNTEAFF
-	TRBV11-3	TRBJ2-3	-	TGTGCCAGCAGCTTAAAGGGGGGGTCCACAGATACGCAGTATTTT	CASSLKGGSTDTQYF
-	TRBV9	TRBJ2-7	TRBD2	TGTGCCAGCAGCGTAGGACTAGCGGGGTACGAGCAGTACTTC	CASSVGLAGYEQYF
-	TRBV28	TRBJ1-5	TRBD1	TGTGCCAGCAGGCAGGACAGGGGCACGTGGCCCCAGCATTTT	CASRQDRGTWPQHF
-	TRBV5-1	TRBJ2-3	-	TGCGCCAGCAGCTTTTTAGCGGAGATCACAGATACGCAGTATTTT	CASSFLAEITDTQYF
-	TRBV15	TRBJ1-4	-	TGTGCCACCACCTCCCGGACAAGCAATGAAAAACTGTTTTTT	CATTSRTSNEKLFF
-	TRBV6-1	TRBJ2-3	TRBD2	TGTGCCAGCAGTGAGTCACTAGCGGGGGGCACAGATACGCAGTATTTT	CASSESLAGGTDTQYF
-	TRBV19	TRBJ2-1	TRBD2	TGTGCCAGTAGTAACCGGGACTACCTCTCCTACAATGAGCAGTTCTTC	CASSNRDYLSYNEQFF
once	TRBV5-1	TRBJ1-3	-	TGCGCCAGCAAGACAGATCATTTCTCTGGAAACACCATATATTTT	CASKTDHFSGNTIYF
-	TRBV7-2	TRBJ1-2	-	TGTGCCAGCAGCTTAGATTTCGTCTTCCGGGGCTACACCTTC	CASSLDFVFRGYTF